The 20 T cell receptor beta chains below all came from one sample that was sequenced in a study of CD4 T cells in relation to SARS-CoV-2 and coronaviruses. The antigens for these receptors are not known. CD4+ T cells from unexposed donors were obtained before the COVID-19 pandemic (2011-2018). Isolation of CD4+ T cells took place after 10 days in culture. Profiling relied on immunoSEQ multiplex PCR, and the TCRdb table lists in-frame clones only, not all of them. The sample contains about 29,000 clones, about three quarters of which appear only once. Sequenced material: CD4+ T cells from PBMCs, cultured in vitro. These receptors all stem from a human donor in good health.

This clone was recorded a few times. V usage is TRBV27 and J usage is TRBJ2-2; TRBD1 agrees at 8 bases. The CDR3 spans 17 residues. The V segment lost 3 bases and the J segment 2 bases; nucleotides outside the gene matches: 8. Germline V gene lookup returns CDR1 MNHEY and CDR2 SMNVEV (reference sequence). CDR3 nucleotides: TGTGCCAGCAGTTTCTGGGGCAGGGGGCGAAACACCGGGGAGCTGTTTTTT. Translated, it gives CASSFWGRGRNTGELFF.

The rearrangement uses TRBV10-3 and TRBJ2-7, with D perhaps TRBD1 (6 bases). The ends were cut back, 0 bases at V and 2 bases at J, with 8 bases in the middle. The germline gives CDR1 ENHRY, CDR2 SYGVKD. The CDR3 runs 14 residues. CDR3 amino acids: CAISESRQAYEQYF. CDR3 DNA sequence: TGTGCCATCAGTGAGTCCAGACAGGCCTACGAGCAGTACTTC.

This chain joins TRBV2 and TRBJ2-3; 11 bases agree with TRBD2. This CDR3 has 15 amino acids. V gave up 1 base and J gave up 5 bases; unmatched junction bases: 2. The V gene's germline CDR1 is SNHLY and CDR2 FYNNEI. The CDR3 bases are TGTGCCAGCAGTGAAGTAGCGGGGGGGCAAGATACGCAGTATTTT. Translation gives CASSEVAGGQDTQYF.

Points on this clone: The sample contains more than one DNA sequence encoding this CDR3. This chain joins TRBV21-1 and TRBJ2-7; the D segment call TRBD1 is taken from the table without a DNA check. TRBV21-1 is shown as a pseudogene. CDR3 length: 11 residues. The CDR3, as DNA: TGTGCCAGTAGCCCATCCTACGAGCAGTACTTC. It is translated as CASSPSYEQYF.

The chain combines TRBV18 with TRBJ1-1; maybe TRBD1 (5 bases). The CDR3 is made up of 15 amino acids. V was pared by 1 base and J by 1 base, with 10 bases between. The germline CDR1 and CDR2 sequences are KGHSH and LQKENI. The CDR3 DNA sequence: TGTGCCAGCTCACCACGCGGGGCGGCGAACACTGAAGCTTTCTTT. Translating it yields CASSPRGAANTEAFF.

The chain's CDR3 is CASTMDRANTEAFF. Written as DNA, the CDR3 is TGTGCCAGCACCATGGACAGGGCGAACACTGAAGCTTTCTTT. The chain recombines TRBV2 with TRBJ1-1, with 8 bases identical to TRBD1. This CDR3 has 14 residues. Germline CDR1 SNHLY, CDR2 FYNNEI. V was pared by 7 bases and J by 1 base, with 5 bases of the junction left unmatched.

This clone was seen a few times. The chain links TRBV12-3 or TRBV12-4 to TRBJ1-2; the D is unclear. The ends were cut back, 5 bases at V and 2 bases at J, with 9 bases in the middle. The CDR3 runs 13 residues. This chain's CDR3 is CASSILTNYGYTF. CDR3 DNA sequence: TGTGCCAGCAGTATTCTGACGAACTATGGCTACACCTTC.

The chain uses TRBV9 and TRBJ1-4; 7 positions match TRBD1. Unmatched junction bases numbered 1, after V lost 0 bases and J lost 2 bases. CDR1 is SGDLS and CDR2 is YYNGEE in the germline V gene. This CDR3 contains 15 residues. The CDR3 reads CASSVDRGTNEKLFF. CDR3 DNA: TGTGCCAGCAGCGTAGACAGGGGCACTAATGAAAAACTGTTTTTT.

The V call is TRBV5-8, the J call TRBJ2-3; D is unclear. The V gene lost 2 bases and the J gene lost 9 bases, with 13 bases spanning the gap. This CDR3 region has 13 residues. Germline V gives CDR1 SGHTS, CDR2 YDEGEE. CDR3 amino acids: CASSFTAPWTQYF. The CDR3 nucleotides read TGTGCCAGCAGCTTTACGGCCCCCTGGACGCAGTATTTT.

The chain carries TRBV19 and TRBJ2-1; 12 bases line up with TRBD2. The CDR3 contains 15 residues. With 6 bases clipped from V and 3 bases from J, the junction kept 3 bases outside the gene matches. Germline CDR1 LNHDA, CDR2 SQIVND (reference sequence). CDR3 nucleotides: TGTGCCAGTAGGCGGACTAGCGGGGACTACAATGAGCAGTTCTTC. It yields the protein CASRRTSGDYNEQFF.

CDR3 in DNA: TGTGCCAGTAGTAACTACCGGGGAGCGGGAGGGCCAGATGAGCAGTTCTTC. Encoded protein: CASSNYRGAGGPDEQFF. The rearrangement links TRBV19 to TRBJ2-1; 10 bases are shared with TRBD2. The CDR3 covers 17 residues. The V gene's germline CDR1 is LNHDA and CDR2 SQIVND (reference sequence). J gave up 8 bases and V 4 bases, and 14 bases lay outside the gene matches.

The sample holds one count of this clone. The chain links TRBV5-1 to TRBJ1-1; D ambiguous. The CDR3 extends over 14 amino acids. V was shortened by 3 bases and J by 1 base, with 10 bases between the two germline ends. Germline V CDR1 and CDR2: SGHRS, YFSETQ. CDR3 sequence: CASSSLWGNTEAFF. In DNA form, the CDR3 reads TGCGCCAGCAGCTCGCTCTGGGGGAACACTGAAGCTTTCTTT. The whole variable domain, remainder taken from reference TRBV5-1 and TRBJ1-1, is KAGVTQTPRYLIKTRGQQVTLSCSPISGHRSVSWYQQTPGQGLQFLFEYFSETQRNKGNFPGRFSGRQFSNSRSEMNVSTLELGDSALYLCASSSLWGNTEAFFGQGTRLTVV.

The chain joins TRBV7-9 to TRBJ2-1, with D perhaps matching TRBD2 (5 bases). With 0 bases removed from V and 7 bases from J, the gap between germline ends came to 13 bases. There are 15 residues in the CDR3. CDR1 is SEHNR, CDR2 FQNEAQ, per germline (reference sequence). CDR3 nucleotides: TGTGCCAGCAGCTTAGCCCTAGGACGGAGGAATGAGCAGTTCTTC. Its translation: CASSLALGRRNEQFF.

The chain joins TRBV2 to TRBJ2-3, with TRBD1 matching over 7 bases. The CDR3 has 14 residues. Germline CDR1 and CDR2: SNHLY and FYNNEI. V shed 10 bases and J 1 base; nucleotides not matched to a gene: 8. The CDR3 spells CATLNRGGTDTQYF. In DNA form, the CDR3 reads TGTGCCACCTTGAACAGGGGCGGCACAGATACGCAGTATTTT.

The rearrangement joins TRBV19 to TRBJ1-6; weak D call: TRBD1 (6 bases). The CDR3 covers 16 residues. The germline V gene encodes CDR1 LNHDA and CDR2 SQIVND (reference sequence). Trimming left V 7 bases short and J 1 base short, with 14 bases between. CDR3 amino acids: CASTEGQTSYNSPLHF. The CDR3 nucleotides are TGTGCCAGTACCGAAGGACAGACATCCTATAATTCACCCCTCCACTTT.

V and J are TRBV6-2 or TRBV6-3 and TRBJ2-1, with 11 bases that match TRBD2. Germline V gives CDR1 MNHEY, CDR2 SVGEGT. CDR3 length equals 15 residues. With 0 bases clipped from V and 8 bases from J, the junction kept 3 bases outside the gene matches. The CDR3 protein is CASSYSQTSGDEQFF. In DNA, the CDR3 is TGTGCCAGCAGTTACTCGCAGACTAGCGGGGATGAGCAGTTCTTC.

The chain carries TRBV3-1 (or the pseudogene TRBV3-2) and TRBJ2-1, with 10 nucleotides matching TRBD2. The length of the CDR3 is 16 residues. J gave up 8 bases and V 4 bases, and 11 bases lay outside the gene matches. The germline V gene encodes CDR1 LGHDT and CDR2 YNNKEL (reference sequence). DNA for the CDR3: TGTGCCAGCAGCCCCCCACCTAGCGGGGGCGGTCATGAGCAGTTCTTC. This codes for CASSPPPSGGGHEQFF.

This clone was counted between two and nine times. V and J are TRBV11-3 and TRBJ2-1; D is perhaps TRBD1 or TRBD2 (6 bases each). V was pared by 1 base and J by 4 bases, with 11 bases between. The CDR3 contains 15 residues. CDR1 SGHNT and CDR2 YENEEA come from the germline V gene. CDR3 amino acids: CASSLGGGRYNEQFF. In DNA, the CDR3 is TGTGCCAGCAGCTTAGGAGGGGGGAGATACAATGAGCAGTTCTTC.

This clone was picked up a small number of times. The chain links TRBV11-1 to TRBJ2-7, with TRBD1 identical over 7 bases. CDR1 and CDR2 from the germline V gene are SGHAT and FQDESV (reference sequence). This CDR3 is built from 15 residues. V dropped 5 bases and J dropped 7; count of bases not matched to a gene: 14. The DNA of the CDR3 is TGTGCCAGCAGCGAAGGGGGACAGCTCTATGAGGAGCAGTACTTC. This gives the protein CASSEGGQLYEEQYF.

The chain is built from TRBV30 and TRBJ2-3; D tentatively fits TRBD1 or TRBD2 (5 bases each). Germline CDR1 reads GTSNPN; CDR2 reads SVGIG (reference sequence). The CDR3 has 16 residues. Trimming removed 0 bases at V and 1 base at J, with 14 bases between. Here the CDR3 DNA reads TGTGCCTGGAGTGTGGGGCTAGCCATGGGCACAGATACGCAGTATTTT. Its translation: CAWSVGLAMGTDTQYF.